This TCR beta chain was captured in a study of shared clonotypes between healthy human individuals. Regarding the study as a whole: Sampling included only blood; tissue repertoires likely differ.

Trimming stripped 0 bases from V and 8 bases from J, with 13 bases between. CDR1 is SGHAT and CDR2 is FQNNGV in the germline V gene. The CDR3 spans 14 residues. Splitting of CD4+ cells produced CD45RA+ naive and CD45RA-negative memory subsets. Regarding this clone: What it binds is unknown.

About 30,000 T cell genomes (about 0.2 ug DNA) went into each sorted-subset replicate. Some clones are missing from TCRdb's copy, which holds only in-frame ones; the method was immunoSEQ multiplex PCR. This repertoire shows a few hundred thousand clones, 65% found once; its top ten account for around 10%. The chain uses TRBV11-2 and TRBJ1-1; D possibly corresponds to TRBD1 (5 bases). The TCR comes from a man under 40 in good health. Specimen: memory CD4+ T cells sorted from blood. The subset: CD45RA-negative fraction. DNA of the CDR3: TGTGCCAGCAGCTTAGACCTAGGACATTCAGAAGCTTTCTTT. This sequence encodes CASSLDLGHSEAFF.